This T cell receptor beta chain derives from a study of blood T cell repertoires in COVID-19. Study-wide context: Italy, Spain and the United States were the sources of the convalescent and acute COVID-19 samples. The analysed material was cDNA or gDNA that came from T cells, B-cell-depleted T cells, or PBMCs.

Methods used by the authors: For nucleated cells, counts were estimated from reference gene primer amplification. Assay: immunoSEQ multiplex PCR; the TCRdb copy retains only in-frame clones and omits some. V and J calls and clone size are copied from that table; D and trimming were computed from the DNA. Of 90,000 to 110,000 clones listed, over 75% are singletons. The CDR3 is 16 amino acids. In germline, CDR1 is LGHDT, CDR2 YNNKEL (reference sequence). V dropped 3 bases and J dropped 5; count of bases not matched to a gene: 7. What was sequenced was peripheral blood. This receptor was identified in a man aged 50-59 years with acute or convalescent COVID-19. V gene TRBV3-1 (or the pseudogene TRBV3-2) combines with J gene TRBJ2-1, with TRBD2 matching 10 bases. The CDR3 spells CASSHGGLAAHNEQFF. The CDR3 DNA reads as TGTGCCAGCAGCCACGGAGGACTAGCGGCACACAATGAGCAGTTCTTC.